The sample holds many counts of the clone carrying this T cell receptor (beta chain). TCRdb itself ran the 5' RACE reads through MiXCR, one entry per CDR3 protein. The sample consists of about 300,000 distinct CDR3 sequences, approximately 10% of them appearing once. Trimming took off 4 bases at V and 4 bases at J, with 14 bases between the two ends. The CDR3 extends over 14 amino acids. Germline V gene data show CDR1 as SGHKS and CDR2 as YYEKEE (reference sequence). The sample belongs to a study of T cells after yellow fever vaccination. The TCR originated in a young man who received the YFV17D yellow fever vaccine. The starting material was CD4+ T cells sorted from PBMCs, obtained 5 days after the yellow fever booster vaccination. This chain connects TRBV5-5 to TRBJ1-1; a weak D match, TRBD1 (5 bases). In DNA, the CDR3 is TGTGCCAGCAGCCGGGGACGGGTGGTCACTGAAGCTTTCTTT. Its protein is CASSRGRVVTEAFF.